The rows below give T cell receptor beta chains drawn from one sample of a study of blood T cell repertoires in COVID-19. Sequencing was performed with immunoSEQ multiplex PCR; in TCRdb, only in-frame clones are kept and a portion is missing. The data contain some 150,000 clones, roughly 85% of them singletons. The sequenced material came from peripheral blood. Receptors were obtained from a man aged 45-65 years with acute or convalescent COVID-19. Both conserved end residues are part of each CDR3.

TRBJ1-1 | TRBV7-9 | CASSPDRAGMNTEAFF
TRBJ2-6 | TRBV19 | CASRGRSGANVLTF
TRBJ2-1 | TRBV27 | CASSPRGTSGTNEQFF
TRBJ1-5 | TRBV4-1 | CASSQGGLSQPQHF
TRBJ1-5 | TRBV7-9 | CASSFSTGIVSNQPQHF
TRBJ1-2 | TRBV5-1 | CASSQGFWGYTF
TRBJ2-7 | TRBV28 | CASRTPGQKNEQYF
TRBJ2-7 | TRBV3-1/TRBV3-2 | CASSQVLASSYEQYF
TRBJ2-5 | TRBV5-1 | CASSLHGLAGDVVVSETQYF
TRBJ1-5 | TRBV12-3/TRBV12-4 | CASSLTGYQPQHF
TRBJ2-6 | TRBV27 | CASSLTGGAGANVLTF
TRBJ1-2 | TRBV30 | CAWTGGPVYGYTF
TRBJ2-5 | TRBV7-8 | CASSLGTGSQETQYF
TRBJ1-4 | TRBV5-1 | CASLTPGQGGKLFF
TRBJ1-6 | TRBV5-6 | CASSLERVSYNSPLHF